The clone carrying this TCR beta chain has ten or more counts. As yet, its antigen is unknown. The entry originates in a study of CD8 T cells in ankylosing spondylitis. With molecular barcodes, quantitative 5'-RACE was used to make the TCR beta libraries. Using its own MiXCR run on the 5' RACE reads, TCRdb lists one record per CDR3 protein. This sample carries around 210,000 distinct CDR3 sequences, over 7% of them seen once, and the ten largest clones take about 5%. Looked up from germline, CDR1 is DFQATT and CDR2 is SNEGSKA (reference sequence). Trimming took off 3 bases at V and 1 base at J, with 12 bases between the two ends. The CDR3 sequence is 15 residues long. General observations from the study: Reactive arthritis synovial fluid and blood were previously reported to contain some motif variants. It appeared that ankylosing spondylitis blood was characterized by a TCR beta motif of roughly 8 highly homologous variants. Significantly higher representation of disease-linked clones was reported for matched ankylosing spondylitis synovial fluid.

Sequencing was performed on blood, either unsorted or a sorted T cell fraction (not recorded which). This chain links TRBV20-1 with TRBJ2-2; TRBD2 might be the D (7 bases). The receptor was derived from a female donor with ankylosing spondylitis or in good health (not recorded which). In DNA, the CDR3 is TGCAGTGCTAGGGGGGGGCTGATGAACACCGGGGAGCTGTTTTTT. This translates into CSARGGLMNTGELFF.